This TCR beta chain was retrieved from a study of T cell repertoires in cytomegalovirus infection. Study observations and caveats: The cumulative frequency of public TCR beta families identified carriers of CMV plus the relevant HLA. Within the response measured ex vivo, HLA-C-restricted CMV-specific TCR beta clonotypes were dominant.

CDR1 is SGHDN, CDR2 FVKESK, per germline. V was cut by 2 bases and J by 0 bases, with 8 bases left in between. The CDR3 length is 14 residues. Details on this clonotype: Antigen: not known.

MiXCR was run by TCRdb on the reads, yielding one entry per CDR3 protein. The sample shows approximately 550,000 distinct CDR3 sequences, about 15% of them seen only once. This sequence was found in a human donor in good health (CMV status not recorded). Some clones in this sample may be carry-over from other donors' samples. This chain joins TRBV14 and TRBJ2-7; no clear D. The sample was CD8+ T cells from PBMCs. The CDR3 DNA is TGTGCCAGCAGCCAAAAAATAGGCTCCTACGAGCAGTACTTC. Residues: CASSQKIGSYEQYF.